These 27 T cell receptor beta chains share one sample of origin, sequenced in a study of cytomegalovirus exposure and HLA in healthy donors (dated by TCRdb to about 2017). The library was produced with the immunoSEQ multiplex PCR assay. A mixture of 60 forward primers for TCR Vbeta segments and 13 reverse primers for TCR Jbeta segments was used in the multiplex PCR. TCRdb took over this immuneACCESS table, retaining in-frame rearrangements with V and J assigned. Such tables are incomplete; in checked studies, under half of the missing clones stem from an unresolved V gene, and the remainder is unexplained. Counted in this sample were 100,000 to 150,000 clones; roughly 76% of them appeared once. Jointly, the top ten make up about 13% of the sample. What was sequenced was PBMCs. The source is a woman in her sixties in good health and CMV-seropositive.

The chain recombines TRBV5-1 with TRBJ1-1; 8 positions match TRBD1. Germline V gives CDR1 SGHRS, CDR2 YFSETQ. The CDR3 extends over 16 amino acids. The J segment lost 2 bases and the V segment lost 4 bases, leaving 10 bases of the junction unmatched. CDR3 loop: CASSKRTGTPNTEAFF. The CDR3 DNA reads TGCGCCAGCAGCAAACGGACAGGGACCCCTAACACTGAAGCTTTCTTT.

V and J are TRBV7-9 and TRBJ1-1, with 10 bases that match TRBD1. From germline, CDR1 is SEHNR and CDR2 FQNEAQ (reference sequence). The CDR3 sequence is 13 residues long. The J segment lost 5 bases and the V segment lost 6 bases, leaving 3 bases of the junction unmatched. As DNA, the CDR3 is TGTGCCAGCAGTAGGACAGGGGGAACTGAAGCTTTCTTT. This sequence encodes CASSRTGGTEAFF. The variable domain in full, completed from reference TRBV7-9 and TRBJ1-1, reads DTGVSQNPRHKITKRGQNVTFRCDPISEHNRLYWYRQTLGQGPEFLTYFQNEAQLEKSRLLSDRFSAERPKGSFSTLEIQRTEQGDSAMYLCASSRTGGTEAFFGQGTRLTVV.

The CDR3 sequence: CASSTGLVNTGELFF. CDR3 DNA sequence: TGTGCCAGTAGTACGGGACTCGTAAACACCGGGGAGCTGTTTTTT. V usage is TRBV19 and J usage is TRBJ2-2; TRBD2 might be the D (6 bases). Germline loops: CDR1 LNHDA, CDR2 SQIVND (reference sequence). This CDR3 comprises 15 residues. V lost 4 bases, J lost 2 bases, and 11 bases lay in between.

In this sample, this clone turned up a few times. This chain connects TRBV4-1 to TRBJ2-7, with 7 bases identical to TRBD2. This CDR3 has 14 amino acids. The V gene end was trimmed by 2 bases and the J gene end by 3 bases; junction bases not matched to a gene: 4. The germline V gene encodes CDR1 MGHRA and CDR2 YSYEKL. CDR3 residues: CASSQPSGNYEQYF. The CDR3 DNA is TGCGCCAGCAGCCAACCCAGCGGGAACTACGAGCAGTACTTC.

J is TRBJ2-7 and V is TRBV11-2; perhaps TRBD1 as D (5 bases). The CDR3 is made up of 18 amino acids. Germline CDR1 SGHAT, CDR2 FQNNGV. Trimming removed 2 bases at V and 3 bases at J, with 23 bases between. As DNA, the CDR3 is TGTGCCAGCAGCTTAACCCTGGGGCCAGTTCAGAAGTACTACGAGCAGTACTTC. This gives the protein CASSLTLGPVQKYYEQYF. Supplemented by reference TRBV11-2 and TRBJ2-7, the full variable domain reads EAGVAQSPRYKIIEKRQSVAFWCNPISGHATLYWYQQILGQGPKLLIQFQNNGVVDDSQLPKDRFSAERLKGVDSTLKIQPAKLEDSAVYLCASSLTLGPVQKYYEQYFGPGTRLTVT.

The chain has TRBV30 and TRBJ2-7; D might be TRBD2 (6 bases). The CDR3 consists of 14 residues. The V gene's germline CDR1 is GTSNPN and CDR2 SVGIG (reference sequence). Trimming removed 2 bases at V and 5 bases at J, with 16 bases between. CDR3: CAWSRGGGSDEQYF. Written as DNA, the CDR3 is TGTGCCTGGAGTCGAGGAGGAGGGAGCGACGAGCAGTACTTC.

This chain joins TRBV7-2 and TRBJ1-2, with D maybe TRBD1 (6 bases). The CDR3 extends over 17 amino acids. Germline CDR1 and CDR2: SGHTA and FQGNSA. V lost 4 bases and J 8 bases, leaving 26 bases between the germline ends. The CDR3 DNA follows: TGTGCCAGCAGCTCTTACTTACTTGCGGACAGTCTCTCCGGCTACACCTTC. Amino acid sequence: CASSSYLLADSLSGYTF.

This rearrangement joins TRBV7-2 to TRBJ1-5, with D possibly matching TRBD1 (6 bases). Trimming cost V 2 bases and J 0 bases, with 14 bases left between them. Germline loops: CDR1 SGHTA, CDR2 FQGNSA. This CDR3 is built from 17 residues. Written as DNA, the CDR3 is TGTGCCAGCAGCTTATTGTCAGGGGTGGATAGCAATCAGCCCCAGCATTTT. Residues: CASSLLSGVDSNQPQHF.

V is TRBV27 and J is TRBJ2-5; a weak D match, TRBD2 (5 bases). This CDR3 has 16 residues. The germline V gene has CDR1 MNHEY and CDR2 SMNVEV (reference sequence). V shed 5 bases and J shed 2 bases, with 18 bases lying between them. In DNA, the CDR3 is TGTGCCAGCAGTCCGAGGGCCAGGACCTCACAAGAGACCCAGTACTTC. Translated: CASSPRARTSQETQYF.

The chain carries TRBV4-2 and TRBJ2-7; 11 bases line up with TRBD2. The V gene's germline CDR1 is LGHNA and CDR2 YNFKEQ. Trimming cost V 4 bases and J 0 bases; bases outside gene matches: 8. The CDR3 is 17 amino acids. CDR3: CASSPLAGGPSSYEQYF. For the CDR3, the DNA is TGTGCCAGCAGCCCTCTAGCGGGAGGCCCGAGCTCCTACGAGCAGTACTTC.

The rearrangement links TRBV30 to TRBJ1-4; D uncertain. V gave up 4 bases and J gave up 3 bases, with 12 bases separating them. The CDR3 is 14 amino acids. The germline V gene encodes CDR1 GTSNPN and CDR2 SVGIG (reference sequence). CDR3 nucleotide sequence: TGTGCCTGGAATCGTGGCGGCTCTAATGAAAAACTGTTTTTT. This sequence encodes CAWNRGGSNEKLFF.

V and J are TRBV11-3 and TRBJ2-1; 9 bases line up with TRBD1. The CDR3 is 13 residues long. The trim removed 5 bases at V and 6 bases at J, leaving 2 bases unmatched. Germline V gives CDR1 SGHNT, CDR2 YENEEA. The CDR3 DNA is TGTGCCAGCAGCGTGACAGGGGGCAATGAGCAGTTCTTC. It yields the protein CASSVTGGNEQFF. The full variable domain, completed using reference TRBV11-3 and TRBJ2-1, is EAGVVQSPRYKIIEKKQPVAFWCNPISGHNTLYWYLQNLGQGPELLIRYENEEAVDDSQLPKDRFSAERLKGVDSTLKIQPAELGDSAVYLCASSVTGGNEQFFGPGTRLTVL.

Turning to this clone: At one boundary the junction diverges from the germline segment, which might be a read error. The same CDR3 also results from other DNA sequences found in this sample. The genes are TRBV7-3 and TRBJ2-1; D possibly corresponds to TRBD2 (5 bases). From germline, CDR1 is SGHTA and CDR2 FQGTGA. The CDR3 length is 13 residues. In nucleotides, the CDR3 is TGTGCCAGTAGCTTAATCGTCGGCGGGGAGCAGTTCTTC. Its protein product is CASSLIVGGEQFF.

This clone has only a few counts. An end of the junction differs from the germline gene, which may be a read error. The chain is built from TRBV7-7 and TRBJ2-2, with D perhaps matching TRBD1 (6 bases). The CDR3 is 15 residues long. Germline V gives CDR1 SSHAT, CDR2 FNYEAQ (reference sequence). CDR3 loop: CASSLVAGDTGELFF. In DNA, the CDR3 is TGTGCTAGCAGCTTAGTTGCAGGGGACACCGGGGAGCTGTTTTTT. Based on the CDR3 plus reference TRBV7-7 and TRBJ2-2, the full variable domain is GAGVSQSPRYKVTKRGQDVTLRCDPISSHATLYWYQQALGQGPEFLTYFNYEAQPDKSGLPSDRFSAERPEGSISTLTIQRTEQRDSAMYRCASSLVAGDTGELFFGEGSRLTVL.

The chain employs TRBV7-9 and TRBJ2-2; TRBD1 matches 7 bases. The germline CDR1 and CDR2 sequences are SEHNR and FQNEAQ (reference sequence). Germline trimming cut 10 bases from V and 4 bases from J; bases unmatched to any gene: 6. The CDR3 has 13 residues. The CDR3: CAKTDRVTGELFF. In DNA, the CDR3 is TGTGCCAAGACAGACAGGGTCACCGGGGAGCTGTTTTTT.

The chain combines TRBV4-1 with TRBJ2-7, with 9 bases identical to TRBD1. V shed 6 bases, J shed 3 bases, and the junction held 9 bases outside the gene matches. CDR3 size: 15 residues. CDR1 and CDR2 (germline): MGHRA, YSYEKL. In nucleotides, the CDR3 is TGCGCCAGCAGTCAACGGGACAGGGAGGACTACGAGCAGTACTTC. Translation: CASSQRDREDYEQYF.

The rearrangement joins TRBV19 to TRBJ2-5; D may be TRBD1 (6 bases). CDR1 is LNHDA, CDR2 SQIVND, per germline (reference sequence). V dropped 4 bases and J dropped 3 bases, with 15 bases sitting between them. The CDR3 runs to 15 residues. The CDR3 coding sequence is TGTGCCAGTAGTAGGAGACAGGATATGAAAGAGACCCAGTACTTC. Translation: CASSRRQDMKETQYF.

V usage is TRBV6-5 and J usage is TRBJ1-2, with 9 bases fitting TRBD1. Per the germline V gene, CDR1 is MNHEY and CDR2 is SVGAGI. Germline trimming cut 6 bases from V and 8 bases from J; bases unmatched to any gene: 13. There are 15 residues in the CDR3. The CDR3 reads CASSSTGQGLLGYTF. The CDR3 DNA sequence: TGTGCCAGCAGCTCGACGGGACAGGGACTTTTAGGCTACACCTTC.

As for this clone: One junction end does not reproduce the germline sequence, and a read error may be involved. The V call is TRBV18, the J call TRBJ2-7; 8 bases line up with TRBD1. The CDR3 consists of 12 residues. Germline-derived CDR1 and CDR2 are KGHSH and LQKENI. CDR3 sequence reads: CASSPRQGSVDF. The CDR3 DNA reads TGTGCCAGCTCACCGAGACAGGGGAGTGTGGACTTC.

The chain uses TRBV5-5 and TRBJ2-6; the D gene is possibly TRBD2 (5 bases). CDR1 SGHKS and CDR2 YYEKEE come from the germline V gene (reference sequence). V was clipped by 4 bases and J by 4 bases, with 15 bases between them. CDR3 length: 16 residues. The CDR3 is CASSPREQTGANVLTF. CDR3 DNA: TGTGCCAGCAGCCCACGGGAACAAACGGGGGCCAACGTCCTGACTTTC.

This chain uses TRBV7-2 with TRBJ2-7; a possible D gene is TRBD2 (5 bases). Trimming stripped 7 bases from V and 5 bases from J, with 15 bases between. CDR3 length: 13 amino acids. Germline values: CDR1 SGHTA, CDR2 FQGNSA. CDR3 loop: CASTPPGNHEQYF. As DNA, the CDR3 is TGTGCCAGCACCCCTCCGGGGAACCACGAGCAGTACTTC.

The chain uses TRBV19 and TRBJ2-7, with TRBD1 as a possible D gene (7 bases). Germline CDR1 reads LNHDA; CDR2 reads SQIVND (reference sequence). V lost 3 bases to trimming and J lost 5 bases, with 20 bases between them. The CDR3 consists of 16 residues. CDR3 in amino acids: CASSMWGLTGKNEQYF. CDR3 DNA sequence: TGTGCCAGTAGTATGTGGGGACTGACAGGGAAAAACGAGCAGTACTTC.

The CDR3 DNA sequence: TGTGCCAGCAGCTTAGGCTGGAGTGAGCAGTTCTTC. It is translated as CASSLGWSEQFF. This chain joins TRBV7-9 and TRBJ2-1; the D is unclear. CDR3 length: 12 residues. Germline V lookup: CDR1 SEHNR, CDR2 FQNEAQ (reference sequence). With 1 base removed from V and 9 bases from J, the gap between germline ends came to 7 bases.

The chain uses TRBV5-8 and TRBJ1-1; tentative D call: TRBD1 (5 bases). CDR1 is SGHTS and CDR2 is YDEGEE in the germline V gene. V lost 5 bases to trimming and J lost 1 base, with 9 bases between them. This CDR3 comprises 13 residues. CDR3 sequence reads: CASRWQGNTEAFF. CDR3 DNA: TGTGCCAGCAGATGGCAGGGGAACACTGAAGCTTTCTTT.

The V gene is TRBV5-6, the J gene TRBJ2-7; D ambiguous. Looked up from germline, CDR1 is SGHDT and CDR2 is YYEEEE. This CDR3 is built from 12 residues. Trimming left V 2 bases short and J 9 bases short, with 12 bases between. CDR3 residues: CASSFSSLGQYF. The DNA of the CDR3 is TGTGCCAGCAGCTTCAGTTCCCTTGGGCAGTACTTC. Using reference TRBV5-6 and TRBJ2-7 for the parts outside the CDR3, the full variable domain is DAGVTQSPTHLIKTRGQQVTLRCSPKSGHDTVSWYQQALGQGPQFIFQYYEEEERQRGNFPDRFSGHQFPNYSSELNVNALLLGDSALYLCASSFSSLGQYFGPGTRLTVT.

The V gene is TRBV6-1, the J gene TRBJ2-3; 9 positions match TRBD2. The ends lost 0 bases at V and 5 bases at J; junction bases unmatched: 15. This CDR3 comprises 19 residues. Germline loops: CDR1 MNHNS, CDR2 SASEGT. The CDR3 sequence is CASSEALRGSGSGRDTQYF. As DNA, the CDR3 is TGTGCCAGCAGTGAAGCGCTTCGGGGTAGCGGGAGTGGGCGAGATACGCAGTATTTT.

The rearrangement uses TRBV28 and TRBJ2-1; 11 bases match TRBD2. Germline V gene sequence: CDR1 MDHEN, CDR2 SYDVKM. J was trimmed by 3 bases and V by 7 bases; bases with no gene match: 2. CDR3 length: 14 amino acids. The CDR3 DNA is TGTGCCAGCAATCTAGCGGGGGGCTACAATGAGCAGTTCTTC. Translating it yields CASNLAGGYNEQFF.